These T cell receptor beta chains were read from a single sample in a study of T cells in Graves' hyperthyroidism and ophthalmopathy. Using its own MiXCR run on the multiplex PCR reads, TCRdb lists one record per CDR3 protein. Of around 530,000 distinct CDR3 sequences in the sample, over 15% are singletons; the top ten hold under 20%. Specimen: blood. These receptors came from a woman between 18 and 29 years old with Graves' ophthalmopathy. CDR3s include the opening cysteine and the closing phenylalanine or tryptophan. D genes are given only for firm matches. Rows may omit the clone size; those that give it use once, few, many or a size class.

d_call: TRBD1; v_call: TRBV10-3; j_call: TRBJ2-1; clone_size: few; cdr3_aa: CATRPGQGVYNEQFF; cdr3_nt: TGTGCCACCAGGCCGGGACAGGGAGTCTACAATGAGCAGTTCTTC
d_call: TRBD2; v_call: TRBV6-1; j_call: TRBJ2-7; clone_size: NA; cdr3_aa: CASTIAGGSSYEQYF; cdr3_nt: TGTGCCAGCACTATAGCGGGGGGGAGCTCCTACGAGCAGTACTTC
d_call: NA; v_call: TRBV19; j_call: TRBJ2-1; clone_size: NA; cdr3_aa: CASSIREGGSEQFF; cdr3_nt: TGTGCCAGTAGTATTCGAGAGGGAGGTAGTGAGCAGTTCTTC
d_call: TRBD1; v_call: TRBV7-9; j_call: TRBJ1-2; clone_size: few; cdr3_aa: CASSLVSGTGDYTF; cdr3_nt: TGTGCCAGCAGCTTAGTCTCCGGGACAGGGGACTACACCTTC
d_call: TRBD1; v_call: TRBV27; j_call: TRBJ2-3; clone_size: many; cdr3_aa: CASSLRGQGTTDTQYF; cdr3_nt: TGTGCCAGCAGTTTAAGGGGACAGGGGACGACAGATACGCAGTATTTT
d_call: TRBD2; v_call: TRBV2; j_call: TRBJ2-1; clone_size: many; cdr3_aa: CASSPRSASGGSEQFF; cdr3_nt: TGTGCCAGCAGCCCAAGATCGGCTAGCGGGGGTAGTGAGCAGTTCTTC
d_call: NA; v_call: TRBV27; j_call: TRBJ2-4; clone_size: many; cdr3_aa: CASSLSYRHPSKNIQYF; cdr3_nt: TGTGCCAGCAGTTTATCATATCGACACCCCTCCAAAAACATTCAGTACTTC
d_call: NA; v_call: TRBV5-1; j_call: TRBJ2-1; clone_size: few; cdr3_aa: CASSLELDEQFF; cdr3_nt: TGCGCCAGCAGCTTGGAGCTAGATGAGCAGTTCTTC
d_call: NA; v_call: TRBV19; j_call: TRBJ1-1; clone_size: NA; cdr3_aa: CASSIFAGRGLNTEAFF; cdr3_nt: TGTGCCAGTAGTATTTTCGCAGGGCGAGGGTTGAACACTGAAGCTTTCTTT
d_call: NA; v_call: TRBV11-1; j_call: TRBJ2-3; clone_size: NA; cdr3_aa: CASSLEVLITDTQYF; cdr3_nt: TGTGCCAGCAGCTTAGAAGTCCTAATCACAGATACGCAGTATTTT
d_call: TRBD1; v_call: TRBV10-3; j_call: TRBJ1-4; clone_size: NA; cdr3_aa: CAISESDRVDEKLFF; cdr3_nt: TGTGCCATCAGTGAATCGGACAGGGTAGACGAAAAACTGTTTTTT
d_call: NA; v_call: TRBV29-1; j_call: TRBJ2-3; clone_size: many; cdr3_aa: CSVEENTGFTDTQYF; cdr3_nt: TGCAGCGTTGAAGAGAATACCGGTTTCACAGATACGCAGTATTTT
d_call: NA; v_call: TRBV20-1; j_call: TRBJ2-2; clone_size: few; cdr3_aa: CSAKESEVANTGELFF; cdr3_nt: TGCAGTGCTAAGGAGAGTGAAGTCGCGAACACCGGGGAGCTGTTTTTT
d_call: TRBD1; v_call: TRBV3-1; j_call: TRBJ2-7; clone_size: many; cdr3_aa: CASSPGQGDYEQYF; cdr3_nt: TGTGCCAGCAGCCCGGGACAGGGGGACTACGAGCAGTACTTC
d_call: NA; v_call: TRBV9; j_call: TRBJ1-6; clone_size: NA; cdr3_aa: CASSNAGSSYNSPLHF; cdr3_nt: TGTGCCAGCAGCAACGCTGGTAGCTCCTATAATTCACCCCTCCACTTT
d_call: NA; v_call: TRBV20-1; j_call: TRBJ2-1; clone_size: many; cdr3_aa: CSAREQPNSYNEQFF; cdr3_nt: TGCAGTGCTAGAGAACAGCCTAACTCCTACAATGAGCAGTTCTTC
d_call: NA; v_call: TRBV10-3; j_call: TRBJ1-2; clone_size: NA; cdr3_aa: CAISERDGYGYTF; cdr3_nt: TGTGCCATCAGTGAGCGGGACGGCTATGGCTACACCTTC
d_call: TRBD1; v_call: TRBV30; j_call: TRBJ2-3; clone_size: many; cdr3_aa: CAWSVSGTGIGVTQYF; cdr3_nt: TGTGCCTGGAGTGTCTCCGGGACAGGGATTGGGGTTACGCAGTATTTT
d_call: NA; v_call: TRBV20-1; j_call: TRBJ2-1; clone_size: few; cdr3_aa: CSATLGLSGFYNEQFF; cdr3_nt: TGCAGTGCCACATTAGGACTAAGCGGTTTCTACAATGAGCAGTTCTTC
d_call: NA; v_call: TRBV7-9; j_call: TRBJ1-6; clone_size: few; cdr3_aa: CASSRPGSNHNSPLHF; cdr3_nt: TGTGCCAGCAGCCGACCTGGCAGCAATCATAATTCACCCCTCCACTTT
d_call: NA; v_call: TRBV20-1; j_call: TRBJ2-3; clone_size: NA; cdr3_aa: CSASPFKGFNTDTQYF; cdr3_nt: TGCAGTGCTAGTCCCTTTAAGGGGTTTAACACAGATACGCAGTATTTT
d_call: NA; v_call: TRBV5-1; j_call: TRBJ1-6; clone_size: few; cdr3_aa: CASSLSSGIKAPLHF; cdr3_nt: TGCGCCAGCAGCTTGTCCTCAGGGATAAAGGCACCCCTCCACTTT
d_call: NA; v_call: TRBV9; j_call: TRBJ2-5; clone_size: few; cdr3_aa: CASSAGQNGVQETQYF; cdr3_nt: TGTGCCAGCAGCGCGGGGCAAAACGGGGTCCAAGAGACCCAGTACTTC
d_call: NA; v_call: TRBV5-1; j_call: TRBJ1-2; clone_size: many; cdr3_aa: CASSLDGTGNNYGYTF; cdr3_nt: TGCGCCAGCAGCTTGGACGGGACGGGCAATAACTATGGCTACACCTTC
d_call: NA; v_call: TRBV7-9; j_call: TRBJ1-5; clone_size: many; cdr3_aa: CASSSGTPEEPQHF; cdr3_nt: TGTGCCAGCAGCTCCGGGACTCCCGAGGAGCCCCAGCATTTT
d_call: NA; v_call: TRBV18; j_call: TRBJ1-1; clone_size: few; cdr3_aa: CASSAGQNYKAFF; cdr3_nt: TGTGCCAGCTCGGCGGGACAAAACTACAAAGCTTTCTTT
d_call: TRBD2; v_call: TRBV2; j_call: TRBJ2-1; clone_size: many; cdr3_aa: CASRLAPYNEQFF; cdr3_nt: TGTGCCAGCAGACTAGCGCCCTACAATGAGCAGTTCTTC
d_call: TRBD1; v_call: TRBV11-1; j_call: TRBJ2-7; clone_size: once; cdr3_aa: CASSGQGADEQYF; cdr3_nt: TGTGCCAGCAGCGGACAGGGGGCAGACGAGCAGTACTTC
d_call: NA; v_call: TRBV6-1; j_call: TRBJ2-5; clone_size: many; cdr3_aa: CASSDGREKETQYF; cdr3_nt: TGTGCCAGCAGTGATGGAAGAGAGAAAGAGACCCAGTACTTC
d_call: TRBD1; v_call: TRBV28; j_call: TRBJ1-1; clone_size: many; cdr3_aa: CASSLGQGEDTEAFF; cdr3_nt: TGTGCCAGCAGCCTAGGACAGGGGGAGGACACTGAAGCTTTCTTT
d_call: NA; v_call: TRBV28; j_call: TRBJ1-1; clone_size: many; cdr3_aa: CASSLGTEVEAFF; cdr3_nt: TGTGCCAGCAGTCTGGGGACGGAAGTTGAAGCTTTCTTT
d_call: NA; v_call: TRBV29-1; j_call: TRBJ1-1; clone_size: few; cdr3_aa: CSGQTNTEAFF; cdr3_nt: TGCAGCGGGCAGACGAACACTGAAGCTTTCTTT
d_call: NA; v_call: TRBV30; j_call: TRBJ1-1; clone_size: many; cdr3_aa: CASMGRTGTEAFF; cdr3_nt: TGTGCCTCAATGGGTCGGACTGGCACTGAAGCTTTCTTT
d_call: NA; v_call: TRBV28; j_call: TRBJ1-6; clone_size: many; cdr3_aa: CASRSNREYNSPLHF; cdr3_nt: TGTGCCAGCAGGTCCAACAGGGAATATAATTCACCCCTCCACTTT
d_call: NA; v_call: TRBV30; j_call: TRBJ1-2; clone_size: few; cdr3_aa: CAWYTGGYTF; cdr3_nt: TGTGCCTGGTATACAGGGGGCTACACCTTC
d_call: TRBD2; v_call: TRBV20-1; j_call: TRBJ2-1; clone_size: many; cdr3_aa: CSALAERDFYNEQFF; cdr3_nt: TGCAGTGCTTTGGCGGAGCGGGACTTCTACAATGAGCAGTTCTTC
d_call: NA; v_call: TRBV7-9; j_call: TRBJ2-5; clone_size: many; cdr3_aa: CASSLALRDEETQYF; cdr3_nt: TGTGCCAGCAGCTTAGCGCTCCGGGACGAAGAGACCCAGTACTTC
d_call: NA; v_call: TRBV4-2; j_call: TRBJ2-5; clone_size: many; cdr3_aa: CASSPAGEGNQETQYF; cdr3_nt: TGTGCCAGCAGCCCGGCCGGGGAAGGCAACCAAGAGACCCAGTACTTC
d_call: TRBD1; v_call: TRBV28; j_call: TRBJ1-6; clone_size: many; cdr3_aa: CASSRSTGGLNSPLHF; cdr3_nt: TGTGCCAGCAGTCGCTCGACAGGGGGCCTAAATTCACCCCTCCACTTT
d_call: NA; v_call: TRBV6-1; j_call: TRBJ2-7; clone_size: few; cdr3_aa: CASRRDTRRGKQYF; cdr3_nt: TGTGCCAGCAGAAGGGACACCCGACGGGGTAAGCAGTACTTC
d_call: TRBD1; v_call: TRBV7-2; j_call: TRBJ1-4; clone_size: many; cdr3_aa: CASSLGGRGSANEKLFF; cdr3_nt: TGTGCCAGCAGCTTAGGAGGCAGGGGGTCGGCTAATGAAAAACTGTTTTTT
d_call: NA; v_call: TRBV27; j_call: TRBJ2-7; clone_size: many; cdr3_aa: CASSLSPQVPFYEQYF; cdr3_nt: TGTGCCAGCAGTTTATCCCCCCAGGTGCCCTTCTACGAGCAGTACTTC
d_call: NA; v_call: TRBV30; j_call: TRBJ2-5; clone_size: many; cdr3_aa: CAWSVWRETQYF; cdr3_nt: TGTGCCTGGAGTGTGTGGAGGGAGACCCAGTACTTC
d_call: TRBD2; v_call: TRBV2; j_call: TRBJ2-7; clone_size: NA; cdr3_aa: CASSEPRLAGDYEQYF; cdr3_nt: TGTGCCAGCAGTGAACCACGACTAGCGGGGGATTACGAGCAGTACTTC
d_call: NA; v_call: TRBV27; j_call: TRBJ1-2; clone_size: few; cdr3_aa: CASSFGTSGGYTF; cdr3_nt: TGTGCCAGCAGTTTTGGTACGTCAGGAGGCTACACCTTC
d_call: TRBD2; v_call: TRBV10-3; j_call: TRBJ2-3; clone_size: few; cdr3_aa: CAISEASGGTDTQYF; cdr3_nt: TGTGCCATCAGTGAGGCGAGCGGGGGTACAGATACGCAGTATTTT
d_call: NA; v_call: TRBV12-3/TRBV12-4; j_call: TRBJ2-3; clone_size: NA; cdr3_aa: CASSFAGANTDTQYF; cdr3_nt: TGTGCCAGCAGTTTCGCGGGGGCCAACACAGATACGCAGTATTTT
d_call: TRBD1; v_call: TRBV30; j_call: TRBJ1-5; clone_size: many; cdr3_aa: CAWSSFTGGFQPQHF; cdr3_nt: TGTGCCTGGAGCTCCTTTACAGGGGGCTTTCAGCCCCAGCATTTT
d_call: TRBD1; v_call: TRBV7-8; j_call: TRBJ2-3; clone_size: many; cdr3_aa: CASSLAARGLADTQYF; cdr3_nt: TGTGCCAGCAGCTTAGCTGCCAGGGGGCTTGCAGATACGCAGTATTTT
d_call: NA; v_call: TRBV28; j_call: TRBJ1-1; clone_size: many; cdr3_aa: CASSGGRANTEAFF; cdr3_nt: TGTGCCAGCAGTGGGGGCCGGGCGAACACTGAAGCTTTCTTT
d_call: NA; v_call: TRBV2; j_call: TRBJ1-2; clone_size: NA; cdr3_aa: CASRGGGVGYTF; cdr3_nt: TGTGCCAGCAGAGGGGGGGGGGTCGGATACACCTTC
d_call: NA; v_call: TRBV7-3; j_call: TRBJ2-1; clone_size: few; cdr3_aa: CASSSQNYNEQFF; cdr3_nt: TGTGCCAGCAGCTCCCAAAATTACAATGAGCAGTTCTTC
d_call: NA; v_call: TRBV13; j_call: TRBJ2-7; clone_size: NA; cdr3_aa: CASSLGRLLGEQYF; cdr3_nt: TGTGCCAGCAGCTTAGGTCGCCTACTGGGAGAGCAGTACTTC
d_call: TRBD1; v_call: TRBV29-1; j_call: TRBJ2-7; clone_size: NA; cdr3_aa: CSVEEIRGHEQYF; cdr3_nt: TGCAGCGTTGAAGAAATCAGGGGGCACGAGCAGTACTTC
d_call: NA; v_call: TRBV25-1; j_call: TRBJ2-5; clone_size: NA; cdr3_aa: CASSGQGDGKTQYF; cdr3_nt: TGTGCCAGCAGTGGCCAGGGCGACGGAAAGACCCAGTACTTC
d_call: NA; v_call: TRBV6-2/TRBV6-3; j_call: TRBJ1-2; clone_size: NA; cdr3_aa: CASSYSGRRNYGYTF; cdr3_nt: TGTGCCAGCAGTTACTCGGGGAGACGGAACTATGGCTACACCTTC
d_call: TRBD2; v_call: TRBV30; j_call: TRBJ2-3; clone_size: NA; cdr3_aa: CAWSKLAAGGTDTQYF; cdr3_nt: TGTGCCTGGTCTAAGCTGGCAGCGGGGGGCACAGATACGCAGTATTTT
d_call: NA; v_call: TRBV7-2; j_call: TRBJ1-5; clone_size: many; cdr3_aa: CASSSGAFSQPQHF; cdr3_nt: TGTGCCAGCAGCTCGGGGGCTTTTTCTCAGCCCCAGCATTTT
d_call: NA; v_call: TRBV29-1; j_call: TRBJ2-2; clone_size: NA; cdr3_aa: CSVDEGRPSGTGELSF; cdr3_nt: TGCAGCGTTGATGAGGGCCGCCCATCTGGCACCGGGGAGCTGTCTTTT
d_call: NA; v_call: TRBV7-3; j_call: TRBJ2-3; clone_size: many; cdr3_aa: CASSLAGQSTDTQYF; cdr3_nt: TGTGCCAGCAGCTTAGCGGGGCAGAGCACAGATACGCAGTATTTT